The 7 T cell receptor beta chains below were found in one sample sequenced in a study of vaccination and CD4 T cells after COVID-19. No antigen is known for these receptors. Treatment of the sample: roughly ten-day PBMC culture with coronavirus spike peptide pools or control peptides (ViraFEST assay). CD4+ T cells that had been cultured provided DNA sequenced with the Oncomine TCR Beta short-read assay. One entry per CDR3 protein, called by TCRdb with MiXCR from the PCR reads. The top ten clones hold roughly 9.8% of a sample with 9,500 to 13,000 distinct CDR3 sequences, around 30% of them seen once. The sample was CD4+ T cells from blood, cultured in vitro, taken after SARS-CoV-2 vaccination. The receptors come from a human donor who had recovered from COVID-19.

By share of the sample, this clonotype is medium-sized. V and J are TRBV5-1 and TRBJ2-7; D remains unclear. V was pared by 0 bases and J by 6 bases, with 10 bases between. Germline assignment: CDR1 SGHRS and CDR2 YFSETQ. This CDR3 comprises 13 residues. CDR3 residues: CASSLASGPEQYF. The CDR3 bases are TGCGCCAGCAGCTTGGCCTCGGGTCCCGAGCAGTACTTC.

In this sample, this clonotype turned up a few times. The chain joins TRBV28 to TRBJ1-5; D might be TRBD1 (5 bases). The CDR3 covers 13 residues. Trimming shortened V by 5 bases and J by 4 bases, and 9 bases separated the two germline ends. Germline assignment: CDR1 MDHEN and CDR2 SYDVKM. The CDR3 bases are TGTGCCAGCAGTCAGACAGTGAATCAGCCCCAGCATTTT. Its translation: CASSQTVNQPQHF.

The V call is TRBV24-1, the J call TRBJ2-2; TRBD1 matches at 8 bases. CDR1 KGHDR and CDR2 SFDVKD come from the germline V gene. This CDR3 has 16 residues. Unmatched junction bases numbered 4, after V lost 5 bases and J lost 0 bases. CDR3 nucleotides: TGTGCCACCAGTGTCAAGGACAGGGCGAACACCGGGGAGCTGTTTTTT. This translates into CATSVKDRANTGELFF.

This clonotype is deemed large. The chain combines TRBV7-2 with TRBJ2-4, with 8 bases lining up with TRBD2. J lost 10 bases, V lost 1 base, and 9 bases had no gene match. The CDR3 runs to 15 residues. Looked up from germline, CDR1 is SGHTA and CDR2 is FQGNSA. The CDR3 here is CASSLDSGGTRIQYF. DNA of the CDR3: TGTGCCAGCAGCTTAGACTCCGGGGGGACTAGAATTCAGTACTTC.

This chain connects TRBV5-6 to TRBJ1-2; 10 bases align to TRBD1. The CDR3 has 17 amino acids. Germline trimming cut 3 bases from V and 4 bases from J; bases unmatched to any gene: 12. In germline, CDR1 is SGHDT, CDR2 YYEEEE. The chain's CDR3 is CASSWGQGTREGYGYTF. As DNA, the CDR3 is TGTGCCAGCAGCTGGGGACAGGGGACAAGAGAGGGCTATGGCTACACCTTC.

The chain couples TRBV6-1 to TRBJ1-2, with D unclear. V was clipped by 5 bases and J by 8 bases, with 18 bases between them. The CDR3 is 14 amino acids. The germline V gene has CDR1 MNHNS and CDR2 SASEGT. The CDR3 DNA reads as TGTGCCAGCAGTCCGGATCTATCGATGGTGGGCTACACCTTC. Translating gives CASSPDLSMVGYTF.

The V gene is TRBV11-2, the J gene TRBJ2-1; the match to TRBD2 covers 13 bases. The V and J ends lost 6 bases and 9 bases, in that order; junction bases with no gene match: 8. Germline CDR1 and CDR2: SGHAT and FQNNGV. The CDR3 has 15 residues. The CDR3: CASRLGLAGIGEQFF. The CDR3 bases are TGTGCCAGCAGGTTGGGACTAGCGGGAATCGGTGAGCAGTTCTTC.